The entry that follows covers one T cell receptor (beta chain) sequence. Both 60 Vbeta primers and 13 Jbeta primers went into the PCR. The protocol was immunoSEQ multiplex PCR, while the TCRdb copy is restricted to in-frame clones and leaves out a portion. The table lists approximately 280,000 clones, just over 85% of them singletons. This sample is drawn from a study of cytomegalovirus exposure and HLA in healthy donors. Overall study: Researchers previously reported finding 90 million to 130 million unique TCR beta sequences from about 170 million T cells.

Germline assignment: CDR1 SGDLS and CDR2 YYNGEE. This CDR3 has 15 residues. V shed 3 bases and J 7 bases; nucleotides not matched to a gene: 4. The clonotype was recovered from a man aged 40-49 years in good health and CMV-seropositive. Sequenced: PBMCs. The chain is built from TRBV9 and TRBJ2-1; 13 bases agree with TRBD2. The CDR3 DNA follows: TGTGCCAGCAGCGCCGGGACTAGCGGGACAAATGAGCAGTTCTTC. Translating it yields CASSAGTSGTNEQFF. Using reference TRBV9 and TRBJ2-1 for the parts outside the CDR3, the full variable domain is DSGVTQTPKHLITATGQRVTLRCSPRSGDLSVYWYQQSLDQGLQFLIQYYNGEERAKGNILERFSAQQFPDLHSELNLSSLELGDSALYFCASSAGTSGTNEQFFGPGTRLTVL.